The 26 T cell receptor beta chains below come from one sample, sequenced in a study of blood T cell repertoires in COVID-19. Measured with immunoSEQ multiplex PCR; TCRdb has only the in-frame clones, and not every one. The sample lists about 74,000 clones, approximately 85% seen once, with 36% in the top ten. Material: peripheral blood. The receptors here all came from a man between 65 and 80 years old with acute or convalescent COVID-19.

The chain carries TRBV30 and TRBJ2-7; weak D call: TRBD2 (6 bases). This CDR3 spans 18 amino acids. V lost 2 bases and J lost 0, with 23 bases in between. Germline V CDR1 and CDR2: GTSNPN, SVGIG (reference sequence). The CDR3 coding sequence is TGTGCCTGGAGTCGCGGGACGTCGGCGTACGTGGGCTCCTACGAGCAGTACTTC. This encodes CAWSRGTSAYVGSYEQYF. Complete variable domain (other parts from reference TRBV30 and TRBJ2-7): SQTIHQWPATLVQPVGSPLSLECTVEGTSNPNLYWYRQAAGRGLQLLFYSVGIGQISSEVPQNLSASRPQDRQFILSSKKLLLSDSGFYLCAWSRGTSAYVGSYEQYFGPGTRLTVT.

In DNA form, the CDR3 reads TGTGCCAGCAGCCGACAGGGGAGTACAGATACGCAGTATTTT. It codes for CASSRQGSTDTQYF. This sequence joins TRBV5-8 and TRBJ2-3; 8 bases fit TRBD1. CDR1 and CDR2 from the germline V gene are SGHTS and YDEGEE. V was pared by 4 bases and J by 3 bases, with 4 bases of the junction left unmatched. CDR3 size: 14 residues.

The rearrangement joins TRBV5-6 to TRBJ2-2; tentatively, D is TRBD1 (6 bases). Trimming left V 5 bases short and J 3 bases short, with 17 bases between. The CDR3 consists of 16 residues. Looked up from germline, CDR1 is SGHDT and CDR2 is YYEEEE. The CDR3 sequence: CASSPARDTYTGELFF. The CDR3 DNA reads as TGTGCCAGCAGTCCCGCCCGGGACACCTACACCGGGGAGCTGTTTTTT.

CDR3 protein: CATLLRGLTNEQFF. DNA of the CDR3: TGTGCCACCCTTCTTCGGGGTTTGACGAATGAGCAGTTCTTC. The V call is TRBV28, the J call TRBJ2-1; D may be TRBD2 (5 bases). The length of the CDR3 is 14 residues. Trimming left V 10 bases short and J 7 bases short, with 20 bases between. Germline-derived CDR1 and CDR2 are MDHEN and SYDVKM.

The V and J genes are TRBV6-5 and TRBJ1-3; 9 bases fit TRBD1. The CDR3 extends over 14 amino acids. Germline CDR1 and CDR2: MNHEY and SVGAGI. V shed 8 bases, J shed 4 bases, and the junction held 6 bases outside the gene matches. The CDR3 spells CASPGTGWGNTIYF. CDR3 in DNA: TGTGCCAGCCCTGGGACAGGGTGGGGAAACACCATATATTTT.

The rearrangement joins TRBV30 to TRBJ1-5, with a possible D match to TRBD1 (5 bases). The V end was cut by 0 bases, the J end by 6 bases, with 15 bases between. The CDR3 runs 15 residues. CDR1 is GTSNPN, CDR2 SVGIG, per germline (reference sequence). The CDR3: CAWSVLDQGSQPQHF. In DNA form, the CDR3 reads TGTGCCTGGAGTGTACTTGACCAGGGAAGTCAGCCCCAGCATTTT. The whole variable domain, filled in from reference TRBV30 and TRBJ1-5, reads SQTIHQWPATLVQPVGSPLSLECTVEGTSNPNLYWYRQAAGRGLQLLFYSVGIGQISSEVPQNLSASRPQDRQFILSSKKLLLSDSGFYLCAWSVLDQGSQPQHFGDGTRLSIL.

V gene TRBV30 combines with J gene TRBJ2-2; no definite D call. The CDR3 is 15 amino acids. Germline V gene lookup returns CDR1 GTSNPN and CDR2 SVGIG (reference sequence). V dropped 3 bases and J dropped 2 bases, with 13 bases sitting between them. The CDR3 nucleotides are TGTGCCTGGAGCCCCTGGCAGGCCAACACCGGGGAGCTGTTTTTT. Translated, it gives CAWSPWQANTGELFF.

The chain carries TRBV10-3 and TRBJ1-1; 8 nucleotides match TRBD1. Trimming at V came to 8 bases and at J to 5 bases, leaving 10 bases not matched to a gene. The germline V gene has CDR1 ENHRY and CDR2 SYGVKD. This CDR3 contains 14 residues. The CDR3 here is CAIGQGASGTEAFF. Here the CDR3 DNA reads TGTGCCATCGGGCAGGGGGCCTCGGGGACTGAAGCTTTCTTT.

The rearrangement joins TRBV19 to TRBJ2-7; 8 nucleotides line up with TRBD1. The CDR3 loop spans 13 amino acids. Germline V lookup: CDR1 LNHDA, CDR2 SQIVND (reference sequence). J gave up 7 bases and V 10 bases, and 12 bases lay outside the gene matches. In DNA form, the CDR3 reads TGTGCCACCGAAGGGGACAGGCCCCGGGAGCAGTACTTC. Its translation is CATEGDRPREQYF.

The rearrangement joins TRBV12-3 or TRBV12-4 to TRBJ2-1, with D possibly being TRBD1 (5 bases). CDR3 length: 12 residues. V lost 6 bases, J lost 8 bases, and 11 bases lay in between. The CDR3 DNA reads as TGTGCCAGCAGCCCAACAGGCGATGAGCAGTTCTTC. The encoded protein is CASSPTGDEQFF.

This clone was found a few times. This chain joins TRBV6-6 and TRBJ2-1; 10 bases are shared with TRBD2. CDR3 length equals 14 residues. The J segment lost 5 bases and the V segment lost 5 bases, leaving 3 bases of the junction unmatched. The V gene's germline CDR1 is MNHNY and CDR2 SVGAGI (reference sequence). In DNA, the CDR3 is TGTGCCAGCAGTCCTACTAGCGGGAACAATGAGCAGTTCTTC. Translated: CASSPTSGNNEQFF.

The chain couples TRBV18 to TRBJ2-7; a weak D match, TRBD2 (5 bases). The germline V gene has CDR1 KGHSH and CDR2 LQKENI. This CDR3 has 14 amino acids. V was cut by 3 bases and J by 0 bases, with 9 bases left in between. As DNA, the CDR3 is TGTGCCAGCTCACCCCCGGGGAGCTCCTACGAGCAGTACTTC. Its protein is CASSPPGSSYEQYF.

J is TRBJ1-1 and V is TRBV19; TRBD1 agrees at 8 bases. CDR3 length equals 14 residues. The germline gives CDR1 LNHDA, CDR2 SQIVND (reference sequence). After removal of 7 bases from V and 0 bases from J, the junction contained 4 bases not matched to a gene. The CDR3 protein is CASIRTGMNTEAFF. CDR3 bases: TGTGCCAGTATTCGGACAGGGATGAACACTGAAGCTTTCTTT.

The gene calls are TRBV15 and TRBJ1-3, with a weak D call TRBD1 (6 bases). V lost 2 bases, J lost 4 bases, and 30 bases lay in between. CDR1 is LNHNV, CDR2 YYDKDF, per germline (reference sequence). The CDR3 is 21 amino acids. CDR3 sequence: CATSRFRSGEGGPLSGNTIYF. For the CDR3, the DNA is TGTGCCACCAGCAGATTCCGGAGCGGGGAAGGGGGACCGCTCTCAGGAAACACCATATATTTT.

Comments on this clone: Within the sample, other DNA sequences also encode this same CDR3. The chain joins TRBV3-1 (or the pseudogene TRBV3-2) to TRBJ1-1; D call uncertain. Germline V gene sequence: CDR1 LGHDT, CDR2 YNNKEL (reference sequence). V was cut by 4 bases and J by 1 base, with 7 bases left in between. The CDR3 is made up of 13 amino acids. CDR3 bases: TGTGCCAGCAGCCGTACAGCGAACACTGAAGCTTTCTTT. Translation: CASSRTANTEAFF.

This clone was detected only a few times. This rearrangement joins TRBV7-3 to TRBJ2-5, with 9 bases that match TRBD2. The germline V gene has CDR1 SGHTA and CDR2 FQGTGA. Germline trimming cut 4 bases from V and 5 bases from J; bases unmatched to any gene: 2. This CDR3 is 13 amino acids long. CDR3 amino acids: CASSWGLAETQYF. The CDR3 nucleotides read TGTGCCAGCAGCTGGGGACTAGCTGAGACCCAGTACTTC.

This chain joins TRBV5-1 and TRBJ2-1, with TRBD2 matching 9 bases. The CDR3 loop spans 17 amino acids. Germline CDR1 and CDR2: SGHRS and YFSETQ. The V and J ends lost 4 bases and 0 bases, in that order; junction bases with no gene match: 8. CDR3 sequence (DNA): TGCGCCAGCAGCCCGGGGACTAGCCGGAGCTCCTACAATGAGCAGTTCTTC. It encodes CASSPGTSRSSYNEQFF.

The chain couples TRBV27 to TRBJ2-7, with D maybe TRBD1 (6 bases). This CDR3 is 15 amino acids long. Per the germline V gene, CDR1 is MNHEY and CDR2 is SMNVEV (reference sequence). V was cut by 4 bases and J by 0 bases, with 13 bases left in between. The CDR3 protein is CASSYRGFSSYEQYF. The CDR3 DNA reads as TGTGCCAGCAGTTATAGGGGGTTCAGCTCCTACGAGCAGTACTTC.

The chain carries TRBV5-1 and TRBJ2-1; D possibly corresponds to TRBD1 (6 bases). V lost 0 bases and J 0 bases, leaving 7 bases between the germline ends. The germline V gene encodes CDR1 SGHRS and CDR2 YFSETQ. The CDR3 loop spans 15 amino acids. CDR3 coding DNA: TGCGCCAGCAGCTTGGCGGACAGCTCCTACAATGAGCAGTTCTTC. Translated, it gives CASSLADSSYNEQFF.

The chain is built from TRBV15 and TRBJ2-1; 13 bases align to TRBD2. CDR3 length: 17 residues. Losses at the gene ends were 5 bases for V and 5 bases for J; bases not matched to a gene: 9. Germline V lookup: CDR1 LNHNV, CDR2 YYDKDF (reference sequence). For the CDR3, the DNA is TGTGCCACCAGCGGCACTAGCGGGAGGGCCATAAACAATGAGCAGTTCTTC. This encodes CATSGTSGRAINNEQFF.

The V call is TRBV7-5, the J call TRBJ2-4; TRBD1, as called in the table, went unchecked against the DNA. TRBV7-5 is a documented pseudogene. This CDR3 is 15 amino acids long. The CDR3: CARSFPDKAKNIQYF. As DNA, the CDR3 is TGTGCCAGAAGCTTCCCGGACAAGGCCAAAAACATTCAGTACTTC.

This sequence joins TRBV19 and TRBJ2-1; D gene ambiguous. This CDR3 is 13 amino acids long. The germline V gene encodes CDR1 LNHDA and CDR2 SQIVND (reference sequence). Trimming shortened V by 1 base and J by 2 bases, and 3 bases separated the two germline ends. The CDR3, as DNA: TGTGCCAGTAGTATAGTCACCTACAATGAGCAGTTCTTC. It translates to CASSIVTYNEQFF.

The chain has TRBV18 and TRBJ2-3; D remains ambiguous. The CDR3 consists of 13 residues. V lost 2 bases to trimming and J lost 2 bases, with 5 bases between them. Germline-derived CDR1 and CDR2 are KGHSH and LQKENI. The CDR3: CASSPIHTDTQYF. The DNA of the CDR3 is TGTGCCAGCTCACCAATCCACACAGATACGCAGTATTTT.

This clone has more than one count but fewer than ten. CDR3 nucleotide sequence: TGTGCCAGCACAACCCGAGAACAGGGCTATAATTCACCCCTCCACTTT. The encoded protein is CASTTREQGYNSPLHF. J is TRBJ1-6 and V is TRBV27; possibly TRBD1 for D (6 bases). Germline assignment: CDR1 MNHEY and CDR2 SMNVEV (reference sequence). The V gene lost 7 bases and the J gene lost 3 bases, with 16 bases spanning the gap. The CDR3 covers 16 residues.

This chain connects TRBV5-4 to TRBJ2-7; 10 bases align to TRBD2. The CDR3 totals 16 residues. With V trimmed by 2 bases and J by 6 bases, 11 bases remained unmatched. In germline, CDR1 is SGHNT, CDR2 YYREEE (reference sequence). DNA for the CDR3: TGTGCCAGCAGCTTCGGAGGAAGCGGGGGGGCGAGCGAGCAGTACTTC. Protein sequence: CASSFGGSGGASEQYF.

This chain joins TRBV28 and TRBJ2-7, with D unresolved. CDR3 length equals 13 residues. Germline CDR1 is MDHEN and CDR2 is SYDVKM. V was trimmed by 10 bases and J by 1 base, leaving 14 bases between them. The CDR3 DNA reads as TGTGCCACCAGGAATCCCTATTCCTACGAGCAGTACTTC. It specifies CATRNPYSYEQYF.